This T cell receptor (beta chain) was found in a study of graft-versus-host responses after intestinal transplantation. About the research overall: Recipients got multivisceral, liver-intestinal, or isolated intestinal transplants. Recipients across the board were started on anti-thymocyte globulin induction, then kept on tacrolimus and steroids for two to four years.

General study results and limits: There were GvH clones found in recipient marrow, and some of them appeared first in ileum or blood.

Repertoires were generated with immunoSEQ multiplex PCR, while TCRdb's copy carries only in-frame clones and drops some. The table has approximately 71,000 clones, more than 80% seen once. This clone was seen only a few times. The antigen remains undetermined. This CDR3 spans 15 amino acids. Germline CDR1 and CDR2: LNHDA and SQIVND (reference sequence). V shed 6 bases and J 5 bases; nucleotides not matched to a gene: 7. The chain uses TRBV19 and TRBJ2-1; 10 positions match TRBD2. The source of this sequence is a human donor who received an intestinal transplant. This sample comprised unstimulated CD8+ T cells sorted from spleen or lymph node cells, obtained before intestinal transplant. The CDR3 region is CASRWSGGAHNEQFF. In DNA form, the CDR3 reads TGTGCCAGTAGGTGGAGCGGGGGGGCCCACAATGAGCAGTTCTTC.